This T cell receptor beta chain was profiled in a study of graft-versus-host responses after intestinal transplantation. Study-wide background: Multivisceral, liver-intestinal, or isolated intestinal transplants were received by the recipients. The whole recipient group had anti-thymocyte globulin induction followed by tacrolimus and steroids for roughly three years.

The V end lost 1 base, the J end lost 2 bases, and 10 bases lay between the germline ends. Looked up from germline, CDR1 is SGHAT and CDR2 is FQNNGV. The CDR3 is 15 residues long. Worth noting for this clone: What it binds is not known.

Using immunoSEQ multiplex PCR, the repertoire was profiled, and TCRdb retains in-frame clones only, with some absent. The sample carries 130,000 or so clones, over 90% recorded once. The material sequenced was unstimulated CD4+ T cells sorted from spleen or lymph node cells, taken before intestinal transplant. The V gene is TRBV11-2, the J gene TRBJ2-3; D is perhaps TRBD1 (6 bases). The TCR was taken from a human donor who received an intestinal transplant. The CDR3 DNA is TGTGCCAGCAGCTTAGGGTACAGGGACACAGATACGCAGTATTTT. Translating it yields CASSLGYRDTDTQYF. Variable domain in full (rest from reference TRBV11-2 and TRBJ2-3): EAGVAQSPRYKIIEKRQSVAFWCNPISGHATLYWYQQILGQGPKLLIQFQNNGVVDDSQLPKDRFSAERLKGVDSTLKIQPAKLEDSAVYLCASSLGYRDTDTQYFGPGTRLTVL.